The rows below give T cell receptor beta chains drawn from one sample of a study of T cell clusters in autoimmune cytopenias. TCRdb reprocessed the multiplex PCR reads and stores each CDR3 protein as one record, lacking DNA. This table holds 6,200 or so distinct CDR3 sequences. These data are also associated with another study on T cell repertoires in aging, cancer and after chemotherapy.

The sequencing sample was made of peripheral blood. The receptors were sampled from a human donor in good health. The CDR3 runs from the conserved cysteine through the conserved F or W. The order of the fields is V gene, clone size, J gene, CDR3 protein. Rows may omit the clone size; those that give it use once, few, many or a size class.

>TRBV30|medium-sized|TRBJ1-2
CAWSSTDKPKSGYTF
>TRBV6-2/TRBV6-3|medium-sized|TRBJ2-1
CASSYSTTLNEQFF
>TRBV6-1|.|TRBJ2-1
CASSERTSKGEQFF
>TRBV5-5|.|TRBJ2-7
CASSLIEGAYEQYF
>TRBV12-3/TRBV12-4|medium-sized|TRBJ2-7
CASSQTSGVGEQYF
>TRBV2|.|TRBJ2-6
CASSVGVGASSSGANVLTF
>TRBV5-6|medium-sized|TRBJ1-3
CASSKTDRAGNTIYF
>TRBV27|medium-sized|TRBJ2-2
CASRPTKTNTGELFF
>TRBV27|.|TRBJ1-1
CASIPGTGRSTEAFF
>TRBV6-5|.|TRBJ1-2
CASRAPGGGHGYTF
>TRBV12-3/TRBV12-4|medium-sized|TRBJ2-3
CASSLGGADTQYF
>TRBV19|medium-sized|TRBJ2-5
CASMGPGETQYF
>TRBV5-6|.|TRBJ2-3
CASSRLAYLSTDTQYF
>TRBV18|medium-sized|TRBJ2-1
CASSPGTSGYNEQFF
>TRBV6-4|.|TRBJ1-2
CASSPGTEPNYGYTF
>TRBV12-3/TRBV12-4|.|TRBJ1-5
CASSRDRRDQPQHF
>TRBV20-1|.|TRBJ2-2
CSARQAGATAGELFF
>TRBV6-6|medium-sized|TRBJ1-5
CASRGDSNQPQHF
>TRBV7-9|.|TRBJ1-4
CASSFGDGEKLFF
>TRBV6-5|.|TRBJ2-1
CASSYGGSRTYNEQFF
>TRBV13|.|TRBJ1-2
CASSSGQGDYGYTF
>TRBV15|.|TRBJ2-3
CATSREGVPTTDTQYF
>TRBV6-5|.|TRBJ1-2
CATRKEGSNYGYTF
>TRBV6-5|medium-sized|TRBJ2-2
CASSTLPGLAGGPRTGELFF
>TRBV30|medium-sized|TRBJ2-1
CAWSVASGYNEQFF
>TRBV12-3/TRBV12-4|medium-sized|TRBJ2-1
CASSLGLAGGPVWNEQFF
>TRBV5-1|.|TRBJ2-7
CASSFELTSSYEQYF
>TRBV7-9|medium-sized|TRBJ1-1
CASRNDGPYTEAFF
>TRBV29-1|medium-sized|TRBJ1-3
CSVEDSLAGNTIYF